One sample yielded the 12 T cell receptor beta chains listed below, sequenced in a study of T cell repertoires in cytomegalovirus infection. For these receptors, no antigen is known. A single record per CDR3 protein comes from TCRdb applying MiXCR to the reads. Among hundreds of thousands of distinct CDR3 sequences listed, more than 30% were seen once. Sequenced here: cultured PBMCs, sampled from culture after CMV antigen stimulation. Receptors were obtained from a human donor in good health (CMV status not recorded). Some clones in this sample may be carry-over from other donors' samples.

This clonotype was picked up many times. The chain uses TRBV7-2 and TRBJ2-3; tentative D call: TRBD1 (6 bases). Trimming removed 4 bases from V and 6 bases from J, with 8 bases in between. CDR1 SGHTA and CDR2 FQGNSA come from the germline V gene. The length of the CDR3 is 12 residues. The CDR3 loop is CASSSRGDTQYF. CDR3 nucleotide sequence: TGTGCCAGCAGCTCTAGGGGGGATACGCAGTATTTT. Using reference TRBV7-2 and TRBJ2-3 for the parts outside the CDR3, the full variable domain is GAGVSQSPSNKVTEKGKDVELRCDPISGHTALYWYRQSLGQGLEFLIYFQGNSAPDKSGLPSDRFSAERTGGSVSTLTIQRTQQEDSAVYLCASSSRGDTQYFGPGTRLTVL.

In its sample, this clonotype was seen many times. The V gene is TRBV7-2, the J gene TRBJ2-3; D may match TRBD1 or TRBD2 (6 bases each). Trimming took 6 bases from V and 4 from J, leaving 17 bases between them. Germline V CDR1 and CDR2: SGHTA, FQGNSA. CDR3 length: 15 amino acids. The DNA of the CDR3 is TGTGCCAGCAGACATTATCCAGGGGAGGCAGATACGCAGTATTTT. The encoded protein is CASRHYPGEADTQYF.

The chain combines TRBV12-3 or TRBV12-4 with TRBJ1-5; TRBD1 matches 7 bases. V lost 4 bases and J lost 3; bases outside the gene matches: 3. This CDR3 has 14 residues. The CDR3, as DNA: TGTGCCAGCAGTTGGACAGGAGCCAATCAGCCCCAGCATTTT. As protein: CASSWTGANQPQHF.

J is TRBJ2-1 and V is TRBV11-2; D gene uncertain. CDR1 and CDR2 (germline): SGHAT, FQNNGV. Trimming took 2 bases from V and 13 from J, leaving 9 bases between them. CDR3 length equals 11 residues. CDR3 sequence: CASSLYVDQFF. Here the CDR3 DNA reads TGTGCCAGCAGCTTATACGTGGACCAGTTCTTC.

The V gene is TRBV20-1, the J gene TRBJ2-3; the match to TRBD2 covers 9 bases. The CDR3 contains 14 residues. Germline-derived CDR1 and CDR2 are DFQATT and SNEGSKA (reference sequence). With 6 bases clipped from V and 4 bases from J, the junction kept 8 bases outside the gene matches. The CDR3 bases are TGCAGTGCCGCGGTAGCGGGAGCTGCAGATACGCAGTATTTT. Protein: CSAAVAGAADTQYF.

The chain recombines TRBV29-1 with TRBJ1-1, with a possible D match to TRBD1 (5 bases). V dropped 7 bases and J dropped 4 bases, with 22 bases sitting between them. The CDR3 runs 15 residues. The V gene's germline CDR1 is SQVTM and CDR2 ANQGSEA. CDR3 DNA sequence: TGCAGCGCCCTAAAACTAGTGGGGGGAGGCACTGAAGCTTTCTTT. Its translation: CSALKLVGGGTEAFF.

This clonotype turned up a few times. The V call is TRBV4-3, the J call TRBJ1-6; TRBD1 is a possible D gene (5 bases). Trimming stripped 3 bases from V and 7 bases from J, with 7 bases between. This CDR3 is 13 amino acids long. CDR1 LGHNA and CDR2 YSLEER come from the germline V gene. The CDR3 nucleotides are TGCGCCAGCAGCCAGTGGGGGAATTCACCCCTCCACTTT. Protein product: CASSQWGNSPLHF.

The chain recombines TRBV20-1 with TRBJ2-7, with D possibly matching TRBD2 (5 bases). With 6 bases removed from V and 2 bases from J, the gap between germline ends came to 17 bases. In germline, CDR1 is DFQATT, CDR2 SNEGSKA (reference sequence). This CDR3 is built from 14 residues. CDR3 bases: TGCAGTGCCCTCGGACTGTCGACTGCCTACGAGCAGTACTTC. Residues: CSALGLSTAYEQYF.

This clonotype was detected only a few times. The J gene is TRBJ2-1, the V gene TRBV6-6, with D perhaps matching TRBD1 (5 bases). CDR3 size: 17 residues. Per germline, CDR1 MNHNY and CDR2 SVGAGI (reference sequence). V was cut by 2 bases and J by 3 bases, with 17 bases left in between. CDR3: CASSYTNLATVYNEQFF. The CDR3 nucleotides are TGTGCCAGCAGTTACACAAACCTTGCGACAGTCTACAATGAGCAGTTCTTC.

This rearrangement joins TRBV6-2 or TRBV6-3 to TRBJ2-6; 8 nucleotides agree with TRBD2. This CDR3 is 18 amino acids long. Germline assignment: CDR1 MNHEY and CDR2 SVGEGT. V dropped 7 bases and J dropped 0; count of bases not matched to a gene: 11. Here the CDR3 reads CASTPGAGVPSGANVLTF. The CDR3 DNA follows: TGTGCCAGCACCCCCGGAGCGGGAGTCCCCTCTGGGGCCAACGTCCTGACTTTC.

V and J are TRBV12-3 or TRBV12-4 and TRBJ2-7; D is uncertain. The CDR3 is 16 amino acids. The germline V and J ends were trimmed by 3 bases and 0 bases, with 15 bases remaining between them. DNA for the CDR3: TGTGCCAGCAGTTTTCGCCCTGCGGCCACCTCCTACGAGCAGTACTTC. Translated, it gives CASSFRPAATSYEQYF.

The chain combines TRBV27 with TRBJ2-2, with TRBD2 identical over 8 bases. Germline assignment: CDR1 MNHEY and CDR2 SMNVEV (reference sequence). This CDR3 is 16 amino acids long. V lost 8 bases, J lost 7 bases, and 15 bases stayed unmatched. The DNA for the CDR3 is TGTGCCAGCGTCCCAGGCGGGGGGAGAGGATACGGGGAGCTGTTTTTT. This sequence encodes CASVPGGGRGYGELFF.